These 13 T cell receptor beta chains share one sample of origin, sequenced in a study of cytomegalovirus exposure and HLA in healthy donors. PCR employed 60 Vbeta and 13 Jbeta primers. The data were produced by immunoSEQ multiplex PCR, yet TCRdb's version contains in-frame clones alone and is incomplete. The data show more than 100,000 clones, roughly 80% seen once. Specimen: PBMCs. All receptors come from a female donor in good health and CMV-seropositive.

This clone was seen just once. The chain couples TRBV15 to TRBJ2-7; 8 nucleotides agree with TRBD2. CDR1 is LNHNV and CDR2 is YYDKDF in the germline V gene (reference sequence). J was trimmed by 5 bases and V by 3 bases; bases with no gene match: 9. CDR3 length equals 15 residues. The CDR3 loop is CATSRGSGGQDEQYF. The CDR3 coding sequence is TGTGCCACCAGCAGGGGCTCGGGGGGGCAGGACGAGCAGTACTTC.

The genes are TRBV7-9 and TRBJ1-1, with D hard to call. With 1 base removed from V and 1 base from J, the gap between germline ends came to 7 bases. The CDR3 consists of 14 residues. Germline V gene lookup returns CDR1 SEHNR and CDR2 FQNEAQ (reference sequence). CDR3 coding DNA: TGTGCCAGCAGCTTAGAGTACAGGAACACTGAAGCTTTCTTT. As protein: CASSLEYRNTEAFF. Full variable domain (outside the CDR3, taken from reference TRBV7-9 and TRBJ1-1): DTGVSQNPRHKITKRGQNVTFRCDPISEHNRLYWYRQTLGQGPEFLTYFQNEAQLEKSRLLSDRFSAERPKGSFSTLEIQRTEQGDSAMYLCASSLEYRNTEAFFGQGTRLTVV.

The rearrangement uses TRBV6-6 and TRBJ2-1; 7 nucleotides agree with TRBD2. Germline loops: CDR1 MNHNY, CDR2 SVGAGI (reference sequence). This CDR3 is 16 amino acids long. J gave up 3 bases and V 7 bases, and 12 bases lay outside the gene matches. This CDR3 reads CASTFSGGGIYNEQFF. CDR3 nucleotides: TGTGCCAGCACCTTCTCTGGCGGGGGTATCTACAATGAGCAGTTCTTC.

The rearrangement uses TRBV15 and TRBJ2-3; D is perhaps TRBD2 (6 bases). V lost 1 base and J 4 bases, leaving 12 bases between the germline ends. This CDR3 spans 15 amino acids. CDR1 is LNHNV and CDR2 is YYDKDF in the germline V gene (reference sequence). The CDR3 loop is CATSRGRGGADTQYF. The CDR3 DNA is TGTGCCACCAGCAGAGGCCGCGGAGGGGCAGATACGCAGTATTTT.

CDR3 in DNA: TGTGCCAGCCGTGGGGGGGACACAGATACGCAGTATTTT. As protein: CASRGGDTDTQYF. The chain links TRBV7-9 to TRBJ2-3; TRBD2 aligns across 7 bases. Germline V gene sequence: CDR1 SEHNR, CDR2 FQNEAQ (reference sequence). This CDR3 is 13 amino acids long. With V trimmed by 8 bases and J by 2 bases, 4 bases remained unmatched.

This clone was seen only a few times. This chain joins TRBV18 and TRBJ2-7; TRBD1 is a possible D gene (6 bases). The V and J ends lost 3 bases and 0 bases respectively, with 12 bases between them. Germline V lookup: CDR1 KGHSH, CDR2 LQKENI. This CDR3 has 15 residues. The CDR3 sequence is CASSPSQGFSYEQYF. CDR3 nucleotide sequence: TGTGCCAGCTCACCCTCCCAGGGGTTCTCCTACGAGCAGTACTTC.

The chain combines TRBV5-1 with TRBJ1-2; 7 bases align to TRBD1. This CDR3 is 15 amino acids long. J was trimmed by 0 bases and V by 3 bases; bases with no gene match: 5. Germline assignment: CDR1 SGHRS and CDR2 YFSETQ. The CDR3 region has the DNA TGCGCCAGCAGCTCTGGACAGGCGTCTAACTATGGCTACACCTTC. It yields the protein CASSSGQASNYGYTF.

This chain joins TRBV4-3 and TRBJ2-2; TRBD2 matches at 7 bases. Germline V CDR1 and CDR2: LGHNA, YSLEER. Trimming cost V 4 bases and J 6 bases; bases outside gene matches: 8. This CDR3 comprises 15 residues. CDR3: CASSLSRGGSGELFF. DNA for the CDR3: TGCGCCAGCAGCCTCAGCCGCGGGGGATCCGGGGAGCTGTTTTTT.

This clone was seen a handful of times. V gene TRBV30 combines with J gene TRBJ1-2, with a weak D call TRBD1 (5 bases). With 1 base removed from V and 4 bases from J, the gap between germline ends came to 10 bases. This CDR3 is built from 13 residues. From germline, CDR1 is GTSNPN and CDR2 SVGIG (reference sequence). The CDR3 loop reads CAWSAGATYGYTF. CDR3 bases: TGTGCCTGGAGTGCTGGGGCTACCTATGGCTACACCTTC.

The genes are TRBV29-1 and TRBJ1-2, with a weak D call TRBD1 (6 bases). V shed 7 bases and J shed 6 bases, with 18 bases lying between them. The CDR3 length is 13 residues. Germline V gives CDR1 SQVTM, CDR2 ANQGSEA. DNA of the CDR3: TGCAGCGCCGTACAGGGAGCGGGAGATGGCTACACCTTC. Translating it yields CSAVQGAGDGYTF.

The J gene is TRBJ1-5, the V gene TRBV6-1, with D perhaps matching TRBD1 (5 bases). The CDR3 contains 17 residues. V was shortened by 4 bases and J by 0 bases, with 16 bases between the two germline ends. The germline V gene has CDR1 MNHNS and CDR2 SASEGT. This CDR3 is CASSVNYGGISNQPQHF. CDR3 coding DNA: TGTGCCAGCAGTGTGAATTACGGGGGGATTAGCAATCAGCCCCAGCATTTT.

The chain is built from TRBV2 and TRBJ2-3; the D gene is possibly TRBD1 (5 bases). The CDR3 consists of 16 residues. CDR1 is SNHLY, CDR2 FYNNEI, per germline. Trimming stripped 5 bases from V and 0 bases from J, with 15 bases between. CDR3 sequence (DNA): TGTGCCAGCAGTTTGGACGGACACCCTAGCACAGATACGCAGTATTTT. Translation gives CASSLDGHPSTDTQYF.

This chain joins TRBV10-3 and TRBJ1-5; 8 nucleotides align to TRBD1. There are 13 residues in the CDR3. The germline V gene encodes CDR1 ENHRY and CDR2 SYGVKD. The ends lost 8 bases at V and 4 bases at J; junction bases unmatched: 4. CDR3 DNA sequence: TGTGCCATCGCGACAGGGGAGAATCAGCCCCAGCATTTT. This sequence encodes CAIATGENQPQHF.